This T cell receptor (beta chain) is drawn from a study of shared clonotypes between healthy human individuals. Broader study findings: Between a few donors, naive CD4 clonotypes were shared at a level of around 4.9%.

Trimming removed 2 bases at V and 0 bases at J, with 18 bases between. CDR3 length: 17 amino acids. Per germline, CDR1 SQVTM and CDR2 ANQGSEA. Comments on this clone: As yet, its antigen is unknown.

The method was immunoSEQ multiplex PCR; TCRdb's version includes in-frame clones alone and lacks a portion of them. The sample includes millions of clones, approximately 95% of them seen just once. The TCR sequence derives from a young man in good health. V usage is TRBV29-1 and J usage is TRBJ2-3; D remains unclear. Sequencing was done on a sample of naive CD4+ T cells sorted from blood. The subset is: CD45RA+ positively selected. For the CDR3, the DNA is TGCAGCGTTGAACCATTCACTTACGGTACTAGCACAGATACGCAGTATTTT. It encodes CSVEPFTYGTSTDTQYF.